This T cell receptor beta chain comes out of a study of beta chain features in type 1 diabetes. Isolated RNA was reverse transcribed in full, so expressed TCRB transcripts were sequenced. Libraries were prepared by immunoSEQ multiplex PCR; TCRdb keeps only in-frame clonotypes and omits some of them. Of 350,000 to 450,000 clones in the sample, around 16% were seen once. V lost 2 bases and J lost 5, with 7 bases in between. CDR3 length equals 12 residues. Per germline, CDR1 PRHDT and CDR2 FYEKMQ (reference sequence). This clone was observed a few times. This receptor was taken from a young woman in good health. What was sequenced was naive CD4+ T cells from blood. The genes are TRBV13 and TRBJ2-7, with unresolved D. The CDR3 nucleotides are TGTGCCAGCAGCTTAATGACTCACGAGCAGTACTTC. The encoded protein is CASSLMTHEQYF.